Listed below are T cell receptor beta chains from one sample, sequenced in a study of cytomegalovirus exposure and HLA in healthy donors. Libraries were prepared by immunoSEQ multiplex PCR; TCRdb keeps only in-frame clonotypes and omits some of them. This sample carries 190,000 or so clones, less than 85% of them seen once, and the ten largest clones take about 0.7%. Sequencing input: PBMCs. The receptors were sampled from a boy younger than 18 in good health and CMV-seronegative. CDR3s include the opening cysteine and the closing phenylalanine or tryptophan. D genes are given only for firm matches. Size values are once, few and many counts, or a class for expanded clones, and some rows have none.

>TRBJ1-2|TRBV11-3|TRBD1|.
CASSWETGYGYTF
TGTGCCAGCAGTTGGGAGACAGGGTATGGCTACACCTTC
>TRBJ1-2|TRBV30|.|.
CAWSVRGLSGYTF
TGTGCCTGGAGTGTTCGGGGTTTGAGTGGCTACACCTTC
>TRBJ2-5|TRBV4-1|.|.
CASSQEVDQETQYF
TGCGCCAGCAGCCAAGAGGTAGACCAAGAGACCCAGTACTTC
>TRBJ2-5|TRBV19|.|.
CASSRRPGLQETQYF
TGTGCCAGTAGTAGACGACCGGGACTTCAAGAGACCCAGTACTTC
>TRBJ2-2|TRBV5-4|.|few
CASSLASSTGELFF
TGTGCCAGCAGCTTGGCGAGTTCCACCGGGGAGCTGTTTTTT
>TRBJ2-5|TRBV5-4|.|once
CASSLDRAKETQYF
TGTGCCAGCAGCTTGGACAGGGCCAAGGAGACCCAGTACTTC
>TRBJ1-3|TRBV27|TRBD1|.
CASRDRIYSGNTIYF
TGTGCCAGCCGGGACAGAATATACTCTGGAAACACCATATATTTT
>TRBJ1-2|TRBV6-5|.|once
CASSYSVSDRFYGYTF
TGTGCCAGCAGTTACTCGGTCTCAGATCGATTCTATGGCTACACCTTC
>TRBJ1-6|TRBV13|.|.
CASSLGSGQGSNSPLHF
TGTGCCAGCAGCTTAGGATCTGGGCAGGGATCCAATTCACCCCTCCACTTT
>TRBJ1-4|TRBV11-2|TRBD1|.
CASSIYLGTVGEKLFF
TGTGCCAGCAGTATCTACTTAGGGACAGTGGGTGAAAAACTGTTTTTT
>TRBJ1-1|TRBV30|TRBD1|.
CAWSDGRGRKNTEAFF
TGTGCCTGGAGTGATGGCAGGGGGCGGAAGAACACTGAAGCTTTCTTT
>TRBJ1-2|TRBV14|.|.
CASSQDPVYGYTF
TGTGCCAGCAGCCAAGATCCTGTCTATGGCTACACCTTC
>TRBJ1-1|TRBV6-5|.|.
CASSRQNTEAFF
TGTGCCAGCAGCAGACAGAACACTGAAGCTTTCTTT
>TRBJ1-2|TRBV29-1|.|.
CSVASQGWDGYTF
TGCAGCGTTGCGTCACAGGGCTGGGATGGCTACACCTTC
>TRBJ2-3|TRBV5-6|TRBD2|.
CASSPISLAGVDTQYF
TGTGCCAGCAGCCCGATTAGTCTAGCGGGAGTAGATACGCAGTATTTT
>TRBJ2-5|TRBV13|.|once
CASSFGGVAETQYF
TGTGCCAGCAGCTTCGGCGGGGTGGCCGAGACCCAGTACTTC
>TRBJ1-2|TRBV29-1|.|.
CSVEERTGFYGYTF
TGCAGCGTTGAAGAACGTACAGGGTTCTATGGCTACACCTTC
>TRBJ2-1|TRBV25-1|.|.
CASSEAGNYNEQFF
TGTGCCAGCAGTGAGGCGGGAAACTACAATGAGCAGTTCTTC
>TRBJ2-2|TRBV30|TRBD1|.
CAWGTGRTGELFF
TGTGCCTGGGGGACAGGGCGCACCGGGGAGCTGTTTTTT
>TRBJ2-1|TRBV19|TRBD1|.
CASRTGQDWGNEQFF
TGTGCCAGTCGCACCGGACAGGACTGGGGGAATGAGCAGTTCTTC
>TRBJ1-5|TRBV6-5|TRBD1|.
CASSYRTGNQPQHF
TGTGCCAGCAGTTACAGGACAGGGAATCAGCCCCAGCATTTT
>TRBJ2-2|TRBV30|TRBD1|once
CAWRRTGQVNTGELFF
TGTGCCTGGAGGCGAACGGGACAGGTTAACACCGGGGAGCTGTTTTTT
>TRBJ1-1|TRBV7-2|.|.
CASSSGYPEAFF
TGTGCCAGCAGCTCGGGGTACCCTGAAGCTTTCTTT
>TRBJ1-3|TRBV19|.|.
CASQSPGTTAGNTIYF
TGTGCCAGTCAGTCCCCCGGGACTACAGCCGGAAACACCATATATTTT
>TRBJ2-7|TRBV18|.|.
CASSLGQRSYEQYF
TGTGCCAGCTCACTAGGACAGCGCTCCTACGAGCAGTACTTC
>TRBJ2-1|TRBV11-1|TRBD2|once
CASGRLLSGGPDEQFF
TGTGCCAGCGGACGATTACTTAGCGGGGGGCCGGATGAGCAGTTCTTC
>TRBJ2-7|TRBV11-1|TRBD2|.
CASSVGLDYEQYF
TGTGCCAGCAGCGTGGGACTAGACTACGAGCAGTACTTC
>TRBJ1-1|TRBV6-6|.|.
CASSYSVENTEAFF
TGTGCCAGCAGTTACTCGGTAGAGAACACTGAAGCTTTCTTT
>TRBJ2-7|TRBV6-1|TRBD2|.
CASSDQAGRPYEQYF
TGTGCCAGCAGTGATCAAGCGGGGCGGCCCTACGAGCAGTACTTC
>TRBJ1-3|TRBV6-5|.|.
CASSSGVYSGNTIYF
TGTGCCAGCAGCTCAGGGGTCTACTCTGGAAACACCATATATTTT
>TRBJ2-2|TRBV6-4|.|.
CASSESVTGELFF
TGTGCCAGCAGTGAGTCTGTTACCGGGGAGCTGTTTTTT
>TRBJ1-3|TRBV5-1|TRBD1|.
CASSRKTGRENTIYF
TGCGCCAGCAGCCGCAAGACAGGGCGTGAAAACACCATATATTTT
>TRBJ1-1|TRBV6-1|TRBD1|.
CASQLQGSFTEAFF
TGTGCCAGTCAGTTACAGGGGTCCTTCACTGAAGCTTTCTTT
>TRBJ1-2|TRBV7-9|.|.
CASSLGGRANYGYTF
TGTGCCAGCAGCTTAGGGGGCAGGGCGAACTATGGCTACACCTTC
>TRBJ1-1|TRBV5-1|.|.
CASSLAGESEAFF
TGCGCCAGCAGCTTGGCCGGGGAGTCTGAAGCTTTCTTT
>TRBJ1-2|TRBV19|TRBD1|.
CASSAQALGQSYGYTF
TGTGCCAGTAGTGCCCAGGCGCTGGGACAGAGCTATGGCTACACCTTC
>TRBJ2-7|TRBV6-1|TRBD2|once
CASSDLPGLALGEQYF
TGTGCCAGCAGTGACCTACCGGGACTAGCATTGGGGGAGCAGTACTTC
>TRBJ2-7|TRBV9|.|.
CASSVDSQGLEQYF
TGTGCCAGCAGCGTGGACAGCCAAGGCCTAGAGCAGTACTTC
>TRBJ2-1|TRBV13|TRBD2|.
CASSSEAGDNEQFF
TGTGCCAGCAGCTCAGAAGCGGGAGATAATGAGCAGTTCTTC
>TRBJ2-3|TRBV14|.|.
CASSQGAGVTDTQYF
TGTGCCAGCAGCCAAGGGGCAGGTGTCACAGATACGCAGTATTTT
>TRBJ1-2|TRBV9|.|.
CASSVEGGGFNYGYTF
TGTGCCAGCAGCGTAGAAGGGGGGGGCTTTAACTATGGCTACACCTTC
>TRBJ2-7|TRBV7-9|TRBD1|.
CSSSVLGPTGNPYEQYF
TGTTCCAGCAGCGTACTGGGGCCGACAGGGAACCCCTACGAGCAGTACTTC
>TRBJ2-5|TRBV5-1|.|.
CASSSDRGLSETQYF
TGCGCCAGCAGCTCCGACCGGGGGTTGTCAGAGACCCAGTACTTC
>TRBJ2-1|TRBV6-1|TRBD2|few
CASSATSGAYNEQFF
TGTGCCAGCAGTGCAACTAGCGGGGCCTACAATGAGCAGTTCTTC
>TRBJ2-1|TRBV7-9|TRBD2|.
CSSSLNLAETYNEQFF
TGTTCCAGCAGCTTAAACCTAGCGGAGACTTACAATGAGCAGTTCTTC
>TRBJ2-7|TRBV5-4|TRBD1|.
CASSTVIDRAEQYF
TGTGCCAGCAGCACGGTAATCGACAGGGCCGAGCAGTACTTC
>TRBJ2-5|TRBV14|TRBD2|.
CASSLRLAGGSYQETQYF
TGTGCCAGCAGCCTCAGACTAGCGGGAGGGTCTTACCAAGAGACCCAGTACTTC
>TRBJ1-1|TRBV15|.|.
CATSRDLGQLNTEAFF
TGTGCCACCAGCAGAGATCTGGGACAACTGAACACTGAAGCTTTCTTT
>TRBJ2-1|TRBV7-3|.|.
CASSLGRVNEQFF
TGTGCCAGCAGCTTAGGGCGCGTCAATGAGCAGTTCTTC
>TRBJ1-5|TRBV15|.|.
CATSIIYRGNQPQHF
TGTGCCACCAGCATTATCTACAGGGGCAATCAGCCCCAGCATTTT
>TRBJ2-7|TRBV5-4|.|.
CASSLGQRSYEQYF
TGTGCCAGCAGCTTGGGGCAGAGGTCCTACGAGCAGTACTTC
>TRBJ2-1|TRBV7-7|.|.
CASSEPRTVAYNEQFF
TGTGCTAGCAGCGAACCGCGGACAGTCGCTTACAATGAGCAGTTCTTC
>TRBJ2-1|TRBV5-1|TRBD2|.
CASSWGPGLAGLLSSYNEQFF
TGCGCCAGCAGCTGGGGACCGGGACTAGCGGGACTGCTGAGCTCCTACAATGAGCAGTTCTTC
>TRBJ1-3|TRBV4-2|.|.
CASSQDPEGGEKRNTIYF
TGTGCCAGCAGCCAAGATCCGGAGGGGGGGGAAAAAAGAAACACCATATATTTT
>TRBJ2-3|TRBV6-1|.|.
CASSEFGDLADTQYF
TGTGCCAGCAGTGAATTCGGTGATTTAGCAGATACGCAGTATTTT